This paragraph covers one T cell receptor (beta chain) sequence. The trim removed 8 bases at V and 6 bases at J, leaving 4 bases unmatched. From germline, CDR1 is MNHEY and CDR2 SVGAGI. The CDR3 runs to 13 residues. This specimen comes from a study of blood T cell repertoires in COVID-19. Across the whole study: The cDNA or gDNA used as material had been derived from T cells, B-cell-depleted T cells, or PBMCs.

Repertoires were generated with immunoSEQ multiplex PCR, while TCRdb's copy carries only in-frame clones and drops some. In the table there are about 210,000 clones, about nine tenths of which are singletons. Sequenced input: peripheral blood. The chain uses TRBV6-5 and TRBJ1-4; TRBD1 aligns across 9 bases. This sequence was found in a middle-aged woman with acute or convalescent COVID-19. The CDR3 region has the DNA TGTGCCAGCGCGCGGGACAGGGATGAAAAACTGTTTTTT. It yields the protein CASARDRDEKLFF.